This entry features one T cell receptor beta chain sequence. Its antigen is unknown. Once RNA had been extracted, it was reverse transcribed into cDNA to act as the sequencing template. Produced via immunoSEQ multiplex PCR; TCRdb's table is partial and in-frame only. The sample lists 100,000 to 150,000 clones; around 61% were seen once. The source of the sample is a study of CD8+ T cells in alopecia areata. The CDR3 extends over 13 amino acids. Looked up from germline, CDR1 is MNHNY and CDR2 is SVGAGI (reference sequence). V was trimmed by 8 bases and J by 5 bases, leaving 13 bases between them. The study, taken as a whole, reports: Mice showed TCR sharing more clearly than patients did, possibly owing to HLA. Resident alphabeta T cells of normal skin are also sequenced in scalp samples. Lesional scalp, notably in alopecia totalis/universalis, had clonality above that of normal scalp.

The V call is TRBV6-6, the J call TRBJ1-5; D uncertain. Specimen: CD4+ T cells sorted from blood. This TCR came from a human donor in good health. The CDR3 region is CASGHGQDQPQHF. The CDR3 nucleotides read TGTGCCAGCGGCCACGGGCAAGATCAGCCCCAGCATTTT.